The 18 T cell receptor beta chains listed next were all sequenced from one sample in a study of T cell responses to AZD1222 COVID-19 vaccine. Sequencing was performed with immunoSEQ multiplex PCR; in TCRdb, only in-frame clones are kept and a portion is missing. This table has 90,000 to 150,000 clones, about 89% appearing once. The sequencing used peripheral blood, collected on day 0 of AZD1222 vaccination. The receptor source for this set is an adult in good health.

The rearrangement uses TRBV7-6 and TRBJ2-7; TRBD2 agrees at 13 bases. From germline, CDR1 is SGHVS and CDR2 FNYEAQ. CDR3 length: 15 residues. The junction had 5 bases not matched to a gene; V was cut back by 8 bases and J by 1 base. The CDR3, as DNA: TGTGCCAGCTCCGGGACTAGCGGGATTTCCTACGAGCAGTACTTC. Its protein is CASSGTSGISYEQYF. Full variable domain (rest looked up from reference TRBV7-6 and TRBJ2-7): GAGVSQSPRYKVTKRGQDVALRCDPISGHVSLYWYRQALGQGPEFLTYFNYEAQQDKSGLPNDRFSAERPEGSISTLTIQRTEQRDSAMYRCASSGTSGISYEQYFGPGTRLTVT.

The chain recombines TRBV19 with TRBJ2-3; 11 bases line up with TRBD2. Germline CDR1 is LNHDA and CDR2 is SQIVND (reference sequence). The CDR3 extends over 15 amino acids. With V trimmed by 6 bases and J by 3 bases, 5 bases remained unmatched. The CDR3 spells CASRGLAGGTDTQYF. The CDR3, as DNA: TGTGCCAGTAGAGGCCTAGCGGGAGGTACAGATACGCAGTATTTT. The full variable domain, completed using reference TRBV19 and TRBJ2-3, is DGGITQSPKYLFRKEGQNVTLSCEQNLNHDAMYWYRQDPGQGLRLIYYSQIVNDFQKGDIAEGYSVSREKKESFPLTVTSAQKNPTAFYLCASRGLAGGTDTQYFGPGTRLTVL.

The rearrangement joins TRBV27 to TRBJ2-6; no clear D. Germline V gene data show CDR1 as MNHEY and CDR2 as SMNVEV (reference sequence). The CDR3 totals 15 residues. V gave up 2 bases and J gave up 2 bases, with 7 bases separating them. In nucleotides, the CDR3 is TGTGCCAGCAGTTTACCGGGTCCTGGGGCCAACGTCCTGACTTTC. This encodes CASSLPGPGANVLTF.

The genes are TRBV2 and TRBJ2-1; D perhaps matches TRBD2 (5 bases). CDR1 SNHLY and CDR2 FYNNEI come from the germline V gene. V shed 2 bases and J shed 4 bases, with 12 bases lying between them. This CDR3 has 15 amino acids. DNA for the CDR3: TGTGCCAGCAGTGAAAAACGAGGCGGGTACAATGAGCAGTTCTTC. It yields the protein CASSEKRGGYNEQFF.

The rearrangement joins TRBV25-1 to TRBJ2-7; TRBD2 agrees at 12 bases. CDR1 and CDR2 from the germline V gene are MGHDK and SYGVNS. CDR3 length equals 14 residues. J lost 4 bases, V lost 4 bases, and 2 bases had no gene match. The CDR3 here is CASSASGRGYEQYF. In nucleotides, the CDR3 is TGTGCCAGCAGTGCTAGCGGGAGGGGATACGAGCAGTACTTC.

The chain joins TRBV6-5 to TRBJ2-1; 7 bases are a match to TRBD1. The CDR3 has 15 residues. V dropped 7 bases and J dropped 0; count of bases not matched to a gene: 6. Germline CDR1 and CDR2: MNHEY and SVGAGI. This chain's CDR3 is CASTTTGDSYNEQFF. Written as DNA, the CDR3 is TGTGCCAGCACTACTACAGGGGACTCCTACAATGAGCAGTTCTTC.

The chain employs TRBV5-1 and TRBJ2-7; no clear D gene. The CDR3 is made up of 14 amino acids. Germline CDR1 and CDR2: SGHRS and YFSETQ. The ends were cut back, 5 bases at V and 3 bases at J, with 15 bases in the middle. The DNA of the CDR3 is TGCGCCAGCAGTTCTTCCCCTGGGGACTACGAGCAGTACTTC. This codes for CASSSSPGDYEQYF.

This chain uses TRBV3-1 (or the pseudogene TRBV3-2) with TRBJ1-2, with TRBD1 as a possible D gene (6 bases). Germline V gene data show CDR1 as LGHDT and CDR2 as YNNKEL (reference sequence). Deletions cut 1 base from V and 5 bases from J, with 17 bases between. This CDR3 has 16 residues. CDR3 sequence reads: CASSQARSGGVYGYTF. CDR3 bases: TGTGCCAGCAGCCAAGCTAGGTCGGGGGGCGTTTATGGCTACACCTTC.

The chain combines TRBV30 with TRBJ1-4, with D perhaps TRBD1 (5 bases). CDR3 length: 14 amino acids. V was trimmed by 4 bases and J by 4 bases, leaving 13 bases between them. Germline V gene data show CDR1 as GTSNPN and CDR2 as SVGIG (reference sequence). CDR3 nucleotides: TGTGCCTGGACCGTGGGGCAAGATAATGAAAAACTGTTTTTT. This sequence encodes CAWTVGQDNEKLFF. Using reference TRBV30 and TRBJ1-4 for the parts outside the CDR3, the full variable domain is SQTIHQWPATLVQPVGSPLSLECTVEGTSNPNLYWYRQAAGRGLQLLFYSVGIGQISSEVPQNLSASRPQDRQFILSSKKLLLSDSGFYLCAWTVGQDNEKLFFGSGTQLSVL.

The chain uses TRBV19 and TRBJ2-7; tentative D call: TRBD1 (5 bases). Germline V gene data show CDR1 as LNHDA and CDR2 as SQIVND (reference sequence). CDR3 size: 15 residues. V lost 2 bases and J 5 bases, leaving 16 bases between the germline ends. Here the CDR3 DNA reads TGTGCCAGTAGTATAAGGACACCCCTGGGCGACGAGCAGTACTTC. This translates into CASSIRTPLGDEQYF.

The chain carries TRBV11-2 and TRBJ1-2; 7 bases match TRBD1. The CDR3 loop spans 14 amino acids. The germline CDR1 and CDR2 sequences are SGHAT and FQNNGV. V dropped 4 bases and J dropped 4; count of bases not matched to a gene: 6. CDR3 sequence reads: CASSSLTGAYGYTF. In nucleotides, the CDR3 is TGTGCCAGCAGCTCCCTCACAGGGGCCTATGGCTACACCTTC.

The J gene is TRBJ2-1, the V gene TRBV12-3 or TRBV12-4, with D unresolved. Trimming took 4 bases from V and 5 from J, leaving 3 bases between them. The CDR3 has 11 amino acids. The CDR3 DNA reads TGTGCCAGCAGTTATCACAATGAGCAGTTCTTC. Residues: CASSYHNEQFF.

The chain is built from TRBV18 and TRBJ1-1; D not resolved. Germline V CDR1 and CDR2: KGHSH, LQKENI. Trimming took 0 bases from V and 2 from J, leaving 7 bases between them. This CDR3 is built from 14 residues. The CDR3 region is CASSPPAANTEAFF. The CDR3 region has the DNA TGTGCCAGCTCACCACCTGCAGCCAACACTGAAGCTTTCTTT.

V is TRBV9 and J is TRBJ1-6, with no clear D. Germline values: CDR1 SGDLS, CDR2 YYNGEE. The V and J ends lost 2 bases and 8 bases respectively, with 11 bases between them. The CDR3 runs to 14 residues. The CDR3 sequence: CASSVHYSDSPLHF. Written as DNA, the CDR3 is TGTGCCAGCAGCGTGCATTACTCGGATTCACCCCTCCACTTT.

The chain couples TRBV3-1 (or the pseudogene TRBV3-2) to TRBJ2-3; D possibly corresponds to TRBD2 (6 bases). Trimming pared 0 bases from V and 3 bases from J, leaving 19 bases between. This CDR3 has 18 amino acids. Germline lookup yields CDR1 LGHDT and CDR2 YNNKEL (reference sequence). The CDR3 loop reads CASSQESLGGGLTDTQYF. The DNA of the CDR3 is TGTGCCAGCAGCCAAGAGTCGCTGGGGGGAGGATTAACAGATACGCAGTATTTT.

The chain is built from TRBV19 and TRBJ1-3; 7 nucleotides agree with TRBD1. This CDR3 spans 13 amino acids. The germline gives CDR1 LNHDA, CDR2 SQIVND (reference sequence). V was pared by 8 bases and J by 0 bases, with 1 base of the junction left unmatched. The CDR3: CASRDSSGNTIYF. The CDR3 nucleotides read TGTGCCAGTCGGGACAGCTCTGGAAACACCATATATTTT.

The V gene is TRBV9, the J gene TRBJ1-1, with D tentatively TRBD1 (5 bases). Germline V gene lookup returns CDR1 SGDLS and CDR2 YYNGEE. CDR3 size: 14 residues. Trimming took off 3 bases at V and 4 bases at J, with 13 bases between the two ends. CDR3 residues: CASSARVQTTEAFF. The DNA for the CDR3 is TGTGCCAGCAGCGCCAGGGTCCAGACCACTGAAGCTTTCTTT. Supplemented by reference TRBV9 and TRBJ1-1, the full variable domain reads DSGVTQTPKHLITATGQRVTLRCSPRSGDLSVYWYQQSLDQGLQFLIQYYNGEERAKGNILERFSAQQFPDLHSELNLSSLELGDSALYFCASSARVQTTEAFFGQGTRLTVV.

CDR3 sequence reads: CASMRTTNTGELFF. CDR3 DNA sequence: TGTGCCAGCATGAGGACAACGAACACCGGGGAGCTGTTTTTT. This rearrangement joins TRBV6-5 to TRBJ2-2; TRBD1 is a possible D gene (5 bases). Trimming took off 7 bases at V and 0 bases at J, with 9 bases between the two ends. Germline-derived CDR1 and CDR2 are MNHEY and SVGAGI. The CDR3 has 14 amino acids.